A selection of T cell receptor beta chains follows, all from one sample in a study of T cells after yellow fever vaccination. MiXCR, applied by TCRdb to the 5' RACE reads, yields one record per CDR3 protein. The sample shows about 550,000 distinct CDR3 sequences, roughly a fifth of them seen only once. The sample in question was PBMCs, obtained 15 days after the yellow fever booster vaccination. These receptors all come from a young man who received the YFV17D yellow fever vaccine. CDR3s include the opening cysteine and the closing phenylalanine or tryptophan. The order of the fields is D gene, V gene, clone size, J gene, CDR3 DNA, CDR3 protein. D genes are given only for firm matches. Size values are once, few and many counts, or a class for expanded clones, and some rows have none.

NA	TRBV7-2	NA	TRBJ2-7	TGTGCCAGCAGCTTAATATACGGGACACCAAACTACGAGCAGTACTTC	CASSLIYGTPNYEQYF
NA	TRBV5-1	few	TRBJ2-1	TGCGCCAGCAGCTTGCTTTTAGGGGTCGGTGCCTACAATGAGCAGTTCTTC	CASSLLLGVGAYNEQFF
NA	TRBV7-2	few	TRBJ2-7	TGTGCCAGCAGCCTAAACAGGGTCGAGCAGTACTTC	CASSLNRVEQYF
NA	TRBV5-1	few	TRBJ2-3	TGCGCCAGCAGCCGCGGAAACGGGAGACTTGTCGGTACAGATACGCAGTATTTT	CASSRGNGRLVGTDTQYF
TRBD2	TRBV14	few	TRBJ2-4	TGTGCCAGCAGCCGAGCCAGCGGGACCGCGGGTAACATTCAGTACTTC	CASSRASGTAGNIQYF
NA	TRBV20-1	many	TRBJ2-4	TGCAGTGCCCTTACAGGAGTTGGCATTCAGTACTTC	CSALTGVGIQYF
NA	TRBV12-3/TRBV12-4	few	TRBJ2-7	TGTGCCAGCAGTAATCCCGGGTTTAAGGGAACTAACGAGCAGTACTTC	CASSNPGFKGTNEQYF
NA	TRBV4-3	NA	TRBJ2-1	TGCGCCAGCAGCCAAGGAACGGGGCCACTCAATGAGCAGTTCTTC	CASSQGTGPLNEQFF
NA	TRBV7-9	few	TRBJ2-7	TGTGCCAGCAGTCAGCACCCTAGTGGCGTCCCCTCCTACGAGCAGTACTTC	CASSQHPSGVPSYEQYF
NA	TRBV9	NA	TRBJ2-1	TGTGCCAGCAGCGTAGCGGGACCAGACAATGAGCAGTTCTTC	CASSVAGPDNEQFF
TRBD1	TRBV24-1	NA	TRBJ2-1	TGTGCCACCAGTGATTCCACAGGGGATGTCAATGAGCAGTTCTTC	CATSDSTGDVNEQFF
NA	TRBV27	NA	TRBJ1-4	TGTGCCAGCCAACGGACCCATATTCTCGACAGAAATGAAAAACTGTTTTTT	CASQRTHILDRNEKLFF
TRBD2	TRBV7-9	few	TRBJ2-1	TGTGCCAGCAGCTCCAAGATAGCGGGAGTCCCCTACAATGAGCAGTTCTTC	CASSSKIAGVPYNEQFF
TRBD2	TRBV3-1	NA	TRBJ2-7	TGTGCCAGCAGCGATCTAGCGGGTCTGAACTCCTACGAGCAGTACTTC	CASSDLAGLNSYEQYF
TRBD1	TRBV5-4	few	TRBJ2-2	TGTGCCAGCAGCTTGCGTGGGACAGTTACCGGGGAGCTGTTTTTT	CASSLRGTVTGELFF
TRBD1	TRBV5-4	NA	TRBJ1-1	TGTGCCAGCAGCTTCGCAGGGGGCGCGGCTGAAGCTTTCTTT	CASSFAGGAAEAFF
NA	TRBV19	few	TRBJ2-1	TGTGCCAGTAGTGGAACACTCTACAATGAGCAGTTCTTC	CASSGTLYNEQFF
NA	TRBV6-5	many	TRBJ2-1	TGTGCCAGCAGTTACAGGTCTATTGGGGGTAATGAGCAGTTCTTC	CASSYRSIGGNEQFF
NA	TRBV28	few	TRBJ2-2	TGTGCCAGCAGGCACACCGGGTCGGGGGACACCGGGGAGCTGTTTTTT	CASRHTGSGDTGELFF
TRBD2	TRBV7-2	few	TRBJ2-3	TGTGCCAGCAGCTTAAGGCGGGAGAGGACAGATACGCAGTATTTT	CASSLRRERTDTQYF
TRBD2	TRBV6-1	few	TRBJ2-7	TGTGCCAGCAGACCCGGGACTAGCGGGTGGAAGCAGTACTTC	CASRPGTSGWKQYF
NA	TRBV12-3/TRBV12-4	few	TRBJ1-1	TGTGCCAGCAGTTTAAACACCCAGGGTGCTTTCTTT	CASSLNTQGAFF
NA	TRBV9	NA	TRBJ2-5	TGTGCCAGCAGCGCGTCCGGGAGTCTAGGAGAGACCCAGTACTTC	CASSASGSLGETQYF